The subject of this entry is one TCR beta chain. No antigen is known for it. Generated by immunoSEQ multiplex PCR, the TCRdb table keeps only in-frame clones and is missing some. Here the sample spans about 48,000 clones, around three quarters being singletons. The sample belongs to a study of T cells in localized non-small cell lung cancer. Regarding the study as a whole: Heterogeneity remains possible, as sequencing covered one tumor region only. The study found T cell clonality highest in uninvolved adjacent lung, above tumor. Detection in adjacent lung was observed for a median approximately 53 of the top 100 tumor clones.

The receptor was isolated from a man aged 40-75 years with stage I squamous cell lung carcinoma. The input for sequencing was peripheral blood, taken before any cancer treatment.

The CDR3 DNA follows: TGTGCCAGCAGACGTATCTCTGGAAACACCATATATTTT. As protein: CASRRISGNTIYF. The chain is built from TRBV11-2 and TRBJ1-3; no clear D gene. Germline V lookup: CDR1 SGHAT, CDR2 FQNNGV. The CDR3 is 13 residues long. V was cut by 6 bases and J by 0 bases, with 6 bases left in between.